A selection of T cell receptor beta chains follows, all from one sample in a study of cytomegalovirus exposure and HLA in healthy donors. Profiling relied on immunoSEQ multiplex PCR, and the TCRdb table lists in-frame clones only, not all of them. The repertoire has about 260,000 clones, roughly 88% of them found once; the top ten carry approximately 3%. Sequences were obtained from PBMCs. The source of these receptors is a woman in her twenties or thirties in good health and CMV-seronegative. The CDR3 runs from the conserved cysteine through the conserved F or W. The D gene is left open where the match is weak. Only part of the rows carry a size: once, few, many, or a class if the clone is expanded.

V	J	D	size	CDR3	DNA
TRBV15	TRBJ2-7	TRBD1	.	CATSSDRTGLTYEQYF	TGTGCCACCAGCAGCGATCGGACAGGGTTAACCTACGAGCAGTACTTC
TRBV28	TRBJ1-2	TRBD1	.	CASRSTGGDGYTF	TGTGCCAGCAGATCTACAGGGGGCGACGGCTACACCTTC
TRBV19	TRBJ2-5	TRBD2	.	CASSMTGGTETQYF	TGTGCCAGTAGTATGACCGGGGGGACGGAGACCCAGTACTTC
TRBV4-3	TRBJ1-3	.	.	CASSQDSLNTIYF	TGCGCCAGCAGCCAAGACTCCCTAAACACCATATATTTT
TRBV2	TRBJ1-5	TRBD1	.	CASSIGQGRNQPQHF	TGTGCCAGCAGCATAGGACAGGGGAGGAATCAGCCCCAGCATTTT
TRBV2	TRBJ2-3	TRBD2	.	CASSPGLAGEVDTQYF	TGTGCCAGCAGCCCGGGACTAGCGGGAGAGGTAGATACGCAGTATTTT
TRBV4-1	TRBJ2-7	.	.	CASSQDLPITQFEQYF	TGCGCCAGCAGCCAAGATCTTCCGATAACCCAGTTTGAGCAGTACTTC
TRBV14	TRBJ2-3	.	.	CASSQDRGTDTQYF	TGTGCCAGCAGCCAAGACCGAGGGACAGATACGCAGTATTTT
TRBV21-1	TRBJ1-2	.	.	CASSKPGQGSYGYTF	TGTGCCAGCAGCAAACCAGGGCAGGGGAGCTATGGCTACACCTTC
TRBV2	TRBJ1-5	.	few	CASSLTVDQPQHF	TGTGCCAGCAGCCTGACTGTTGATCAGCCCCAGCATTTT
TRBV28	TRBJ2-7	.	.	CASSPGTGLPPYEQYF	TGTGCCAGCAGTCCCGGGACCGGCTTGCCCCCCTACGAGCAGTACTTC
TRBV7-9	TRBJ1-5	TRBD1	.	CASSLAGGVYTQPQHF	TGTGCCAGCAGCTTAGCAGGGGGCGTATATACTCAGCCCCAGCATTTT
TRBV5-6	TRBJ2-1	.	.	CASSLKGRRDLGYNEQFF	TGTGCCAGCAGCTTGAAGGGGAGGCGGGACCTCGGCTACAATGAGCAGTTCTTC
TRBV11-2	TRBJ1-2	TRBD1	.	CASSLGTGPLYGYTF	TGTGCCAGCAGCTTAGGGACAGGACCCCTCTATGGCTACACCTTC
TRBV6-6	TRBJ2-3	TRBD2	.	CASSSAQGGGTDTQYF	TGTGCCAGCAGTTCGGCCCAGGGCGGGGGTACAGATACGCAGTATTTT
TRBV7-2	TRBJ2-7	TRBD1	.	CASSSPGTGAYEQYF	TGTGCCAGCAGCTCCCCTGGGACAGGAGCCTACGAGCAGTACTTC
TRBV7-2	TRBJ2-1	.	.	CASSLKSSQNINEQFF	TGTGCCAGCAGCTTAAAGTCGTCCCAAAATATCAATGAGCAGTTCTTC
TRBV6-1	TRBJ1-4	.	.	CASRDQGPREKLFF	TGTGCCAGCAGAGATCAGGGCCCCAGGGAAAAACTGTTTTTT
TRBV5-6	TRBJ2-3	TRBD1	.	CASSLRTGAGADTQYF	TGTGCCAGCAGTCTTAGGACAGGGGCGGGGGCAGATACGCAGTATTTT
TRBV6-5	TRBJ2-7	.	.	CASSYGERPYEQYF	TGTGCCAGCAGTTACGGTGAACGTCCCTACGAGCAGTACTTC
TRBV28	TRBJ1-2	.	.	CASSSAAEGYGYTF	TGTGCCAGCAGTTCGGCAGCTGAGGGGTATGGCTACACCTTC
TRBV7-6	TRBJ1-4	.	.	CASSQRSGGTNEKLFF	TGTGCCAGCAGTCAACGCAGCGGGGGGACTAATGAAAAACTGTTTTTT